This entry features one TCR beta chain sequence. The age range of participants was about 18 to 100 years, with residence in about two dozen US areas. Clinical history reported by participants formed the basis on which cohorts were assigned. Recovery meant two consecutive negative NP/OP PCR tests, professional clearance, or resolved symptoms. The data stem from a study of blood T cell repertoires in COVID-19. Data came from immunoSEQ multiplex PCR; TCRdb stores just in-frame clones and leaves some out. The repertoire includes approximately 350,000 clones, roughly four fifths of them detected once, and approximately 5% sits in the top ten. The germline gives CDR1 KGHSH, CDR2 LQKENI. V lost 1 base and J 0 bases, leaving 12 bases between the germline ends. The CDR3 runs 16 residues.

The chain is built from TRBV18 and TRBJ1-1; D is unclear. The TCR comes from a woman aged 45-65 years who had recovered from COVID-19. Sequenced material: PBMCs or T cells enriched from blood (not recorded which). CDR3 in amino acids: CASSPRPGEVNTEAFF. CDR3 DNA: TGTGCCAGCTCACCACGGCCCGGAGAAGTGAACACTGAAGCTTTCTTT.